Below are 18 T cell receptor beta chains sequenced from a single sample in a study of blood T cell repertoires in COVID-19. Generated by immunoSEQ multiplex PCR, the TCRdb table keeps only in-frame clones and is missing some. The table records 110,000 to 150,000 clones, about 84% of them present only once. The sample consisted of PBMCs or T cells enriched from blood (not recorded which). Receptor source: a woman between 18 and 29 years old who had been exposed to COVID-19.

Here the CDR3 DNA reads TGTGCCAGCAGCTGGGGACAGTTTCGCGAGCAGTACTTC. This sequence encodes CASSWGQFREQYF. The chain couples TRBV7-9 to TRBJ2-7; 7 bases fit TRBD1. Looked up from germline, CDR1 is SEHNR and CDR2 is FQNEAQ (reference sequence). The V segment lost 4 bases and the J segment 6 bases; nucleotides outside the gene matches: 6. This CDR3 comprises 13 residues.

This chain connects TRBV7-6 to TRBJ1-1; a possible D gene is TRBD1 (6 bases). In germline, CDR1 is SGHVS, CDR2 FNYEAQ. This CDR3 has 18 residues. Between the trimmed V and J ends, which lost 0 bases and 3 bases, there was a span of 20 bases. The CDR3 nucleotides read TGTGCCAGCAGCTTAGCGGGGGGGGGCGGTCGGGGGTACACTGAAGCTTTCTTT. Its translation is CASSLAGGGGRGYTEAFF.

This sequence joins TRBV2 and TRBJ1-4, with 9 bases matching TRBD1. Germline V gene data show CDR1 as SNHLY and CDR2 as FYNNEI. V lost 5 bases to trimming and J lost 5 bases; unmatched junction nucleotides: 6. This CDR3 has 15 residues. This chain's CDR3 is CASSLPGTGNEKLFF. CDR3 DNA: TGTGCCAGCAGTTTGCCCGGGACAGGGAATGAAAAACTGTTTTTT. The whole variable domain, remainder taken from reference TRBV2 and TRBJ1-4, is EPEVTQTPSHQVTQMGQEVILRCVPISNHLYFYWYRQILGQKVEFLVSFYNNEISEKSEIFDDQFSVERPDGSNFTLKIRSTKLEDSAMYFCASSLPGTGNEKLFFGSGTQLSVL.

This chain uses TRBV29-1 with TRBJ2-1; 11 bases map to TRBD2. The CDR3 has 16 amino acids. CDR1 is SQVTM and CDR2 is ANQGSEA in the germline V gene. V lost 3 bases and J lost 4; bases outside the gene matches: 8. The CDR3 DNA reads TGCAGCGTTGAGAAAGGGGTAGCGGGAGGGTACAATGAGCAGTTCTTC. It specifies CSVEKGVAGGYNEQFF.

Note on this clone: No DNA is shown, since the ends of the CDR3 on it are uncertain; the CDR3 is the one TCRdb lists. The gene calls are TRBV21-1 and TRBJ1-2. TRBV21-1 is listed as a pseudogene. Termini included, the CDR3 measures 20 amino acids. CDR3 sequence: CASSKAIDRTLWLHLRFGAF.

In its sample, this clone was seen once. This chain uses TRBV27 with TRBJ2-2; 7 nucleotides match TRBD2. V lost 5 bases to trimming and J lost 4 bases; unmatched junction nucleotides: 16. Germline values: CDR1 MNHEY, CDR2 SMNVEV (reference sequence). CDR3 length: 18 amino acids. The CDR3 bases are TGTGCCAGCAGTCCACGATGGGTGGGAGGGCCGGTCACCGGGGAGCTGTTTTTT. Translating gives CASSPRWVGGPVTGELFF.

This clone has ten or more counts. This chain joins TRBV6-2 or TRBV6-3 and TRBJ2-3, with TRBD1 matching 7 bases. Germline V CDR1 and CDR2: MNHEY, SVGEGT. The CDR3 contains 14 residues. V shed 6 bases, J shed 4 bases, and the junction held 7 bases outside the gene matches. CDR3 sequence: CASSSQGLSDTQYF. Written as DNA, the CDR3 is TGTGCCAGCAGCTCACAGGGGTTGTCAGATACGCAGTATTTT.

The rearrangement links TRBV4-1 to TRBJ2-1; 13 bases map to TRBD2. Germline CDR1 is MGHRA and CDR2 is YSYEKL. V dropped 2 bases and J dropped 6; count of bases not matched to a gene: 7. This CDR3 region has 17 residues. CDR3 DNA: TGCGCCAGCAGCCAAATAGGGAGGACTAGCGGGGGCAATGAGCAGTTCTTC. This codes for CASSQIGRTSGGNEQFF.

V and J are TRBV14 and TRBJ1-2; 9 nucleotides match TRBD1. Germline CDR1 reads SGHDN; CDR2 reads FVKESK. The CDR3 spans 16 residues. V was pared by 4 bases and J by 7 bases, with 13 bases of the junction left unmatched. This CDR3 is CASSRKREGQGVGYTF. CDR3 in DNA: TGTGCCAGCAGCCGAAAAAGGGAGGGACAGGGAGTTGGCTACACCTTC.

This clone was counted a single time. The chain recombines TRBV5-1 with TRBJ2-1; a weak D match, TRBD2 (5 bases). V gave up 5 bases and J gave up 1 base, with 13 bases separating them. Germline assignment: CDR1 SGHRS and CDR2 YFSETQ. The CDR3 runs 15 residues. The chain's CDR3 is CASSSAGGSYNEQFF. The CDR3 DNA is TGCGCCAGCAGTTCGGCAGGCGGGTCCTACAATGAGCAGTTCTTC.

The chain joins TRBV6-1 to TRBJ2-7; 10 bases are a match to TRBD2. The germline V gene has CDR1 MNHNS and CDR2 SASEGT. The CDR3 contains 15 residues. Losses at the gene ends were 1 base for V and 6 bases for J; bases not matched to a gene: 6. The CDR3 reads CASSEEAGGPGEQYF. In DNA form, the CDR3 reads TGTGCCAGCAGTGAAGAAGCGGGAGGGCCGGGCGAGCAGTACTTC.

The gene calls are TRBV30 and TRBJ2-1, with a weak D call TRBD2 (5 bases). V lost 7 bases and J lost 4, with 17 bases in between. The CDR3 runs 14 residues. The V gene's germline CDR1 is GTSNPN and CDR2 SVGIG (reference sequence). This CDR3 is CASDLSPPYNEQFF. In nucleotides, the CDR3 is TGTGCCTCGGACTTGTCTCCACCATACAATGAGCAGTTCTTC.

J is TRBJ2-1 and V is TRBV11-2, with TRBD2 matching over 8 bases. CDR1 and CDR2 from the germline V gene are SGHAT and FQNNGV. The CDR3 is made up of 16 amino acids. After removal of 5 bases from V and 5 bases from J, the junction contained 11 bases not matched to a gene. CDR3 sequence reads: CASSINQRESDNEQFF. CDR3 nucleotide sequence: TGTGCCAGCAGCATAAACCAGCGGGAGTCCGACAATGAGCAGTTCTTC.

V is TRBV11-2 and J is TRBJ1-3, with D perhaps TRBD1 (5 bases). Germline V gene sequence: CDR1 SGHAT, CDR2 FQNNGV. With 3 bases removed from V and 0 bases from J, the gap between germline ends came to 9 bases. The CDR3 contains 15 residues. The CDR3 DNA reads TGTGCCAGCAGCTTGGTTAGGGGCTCTGGAAACACCATATATTTT. Residues: CASSLVRGSGNTIYF.

This clone was observed a single time. The V gene is TRBV4-1, the J gene TRBJ1-1, with 10 bases aligning to TRBD1. This CDR3 spans 16 amino acids. The germline gives CDR1 MGHRA, CDR2 YSYEKL. The J segment lost 0 bases and the V segment lost 7 bases, leaving 8 bases of the junction unmatched. The CDR3 region is CASTSGTGALNTEAFF. In DNA, the CDR3 is TGCGCCAGCACCTCCGGGACAGGGGCCCTGAACACTGAAGCTTTCTTT.

This chain joins TRBV5-1 and TRBJ1-6, with 12 nucleotides matching TRBD1. Unmatched junction bases numbered 3, after V lost 4 bases and J lost 10 bases. The CDR3 is made up of 14 amino acids. CDR1 and CDR2 from the germline V gene are SGHRS and YFSETQ. The CDR3 DNA reads TGCGCCAGCAGCCTCGGGACAGGGGGCTCACCCCTCCACTTT. This gives the protein CASSLGTGGSPLHF.

The J gene is TRBJ1-3, the V gene TRBV3-1 (or the pseudogene TRBV3-2); 9 bases line up with TRBD1. Germline V gene lookup returns CDR1 LGHDT and CDR2 YNNKEL (reference sequence). The V segment lost 6 bases and the J segment 6 bases; nucleotides outside the gene matches: 12. The CDR3 runs to 16 residues. The CDR3 bases are TGTGCCAGCAGTTTTCCCGGGACAGGGACTGAAAACACCATATATTTT. Encoded protein: CASSFPGTGTENTIYF.

The rearrangement uses TRBV3-1 (or the pseudogene TRBV3-2) and TRBJ2-4; weak D call: TRBD2 (5 bases). This CDR3 region has 18 residues. Trimming shortened V by 1 base and J by 0 bases, and 16 bases separated the two germline ends. The germline gives CDR1 LGHDT, CDR2 YNNKEL (reference sequence). The CDR3 DNA reads TGTGCCAGCAGCCAAGTTGGGAAAGCTGGACTAGCCAAAAACATTCAGTACTTC. Translating gives CASSQVGKAGLAKNIQYF.